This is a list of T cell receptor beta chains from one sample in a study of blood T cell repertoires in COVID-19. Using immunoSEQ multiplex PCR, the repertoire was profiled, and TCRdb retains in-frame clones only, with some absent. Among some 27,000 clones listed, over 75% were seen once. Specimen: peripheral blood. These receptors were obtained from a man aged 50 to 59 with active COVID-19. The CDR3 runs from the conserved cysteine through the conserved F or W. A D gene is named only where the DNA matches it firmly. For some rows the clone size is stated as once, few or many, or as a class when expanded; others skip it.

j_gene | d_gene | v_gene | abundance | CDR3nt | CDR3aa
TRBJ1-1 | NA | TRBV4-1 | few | TGCGCCAGCAGCCATCCGGAGGCGAGGTCGGCTGAAGCTTTCTTT | CASSHPEARSAEAFF
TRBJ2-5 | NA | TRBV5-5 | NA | TGTGCCAGCAGCTCGGACAGCGGGGCAGAGACCCAGTACTTC | CASSSDSGAETQYF
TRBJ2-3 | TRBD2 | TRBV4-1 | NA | TGCGCCAGCAGCCAAGTTGGCGGGGGGGTACAAGATACGCAGTATTTT | CASSQVGGGVQDTQYF
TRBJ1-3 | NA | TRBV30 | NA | TGTGCCTGGTCGATTAGGAGGGTCTCTGGAAACACCATATATTTT | CAWSIRRVSGNTIYF
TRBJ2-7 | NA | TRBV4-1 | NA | TGCGCCAGCAGCGAGAAGTGGGACATGAGCTACGAGCAGTACTTC | CASSEKWDMSYEQYF
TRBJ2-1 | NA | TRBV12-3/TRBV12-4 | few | TGTGCCAGCAGGAGGGTGAGCAATGAGCAGTTCTTC | CASRRVSNEQFF
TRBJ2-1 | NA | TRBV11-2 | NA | TGTGCCAGCAGCTTAGTATTCCGGGACTGGGCCAATGAGCAGTTCTTC | CASSLVFRDWANEQFF
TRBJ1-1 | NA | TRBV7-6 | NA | TGTGCCAGCAGCCCCTATGGGGGGTCTGAAGCTTTCTTT | CASSPYGGSEAFF
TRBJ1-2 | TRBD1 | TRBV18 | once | TGTGCCAGCTCACAGGCAGGGGGAGATCACTATGGCTACACCTTC | CASSQAGGDHYGYTF
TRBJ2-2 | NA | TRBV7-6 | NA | TGTGCCAGCAGCTTAGCCGGGGGGCTAATCACCGGGGAGCTGTTTTTT | CASSLAGGLITGELFF
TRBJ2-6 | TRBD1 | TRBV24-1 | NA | TGTGCCACCAGTGATGCACAGGGGGCGCGGATACCTGGGGCCAACGTCCTGACTTTC | CATSDAQGARIPGANVLTF
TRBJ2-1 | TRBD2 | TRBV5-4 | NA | TGTGCCAGCAGTCCCGGGACTAGCGTAGTCAATGAGCAGTTCTTC | CASSPGTSVVNEQFF
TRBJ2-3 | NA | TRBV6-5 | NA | TGTGCCAGCCAACCGGGCGGGGACCCAGATACGCAGTATTTT | CASQPGGDPDTQYF
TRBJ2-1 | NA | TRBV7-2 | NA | TGTGCCAGCAGCCCTCTAGGTGAGCAGTTCTTC | CASSPLGEQFF
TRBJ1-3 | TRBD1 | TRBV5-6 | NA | TGTGCCAGCAGCCGGACAGGACGCTCTGGAAACACCATATATTTT | CASSRTGRSGNTIYF
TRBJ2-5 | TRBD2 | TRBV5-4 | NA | TGTGCCAGCAGCCCTCCGGGACTAGGTGGAGAGACCCAGTACTTC | CASSPPGLGGETQYF
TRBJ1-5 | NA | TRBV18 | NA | TGTGCCAGCTCACCATCACGAGGCAATCAGCCCCAGCATTTT | CASSPSRGNQPQHF
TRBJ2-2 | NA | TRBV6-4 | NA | TGTGCCAGCAGTGACTCTGCGGAGGCGGCCGGGGAGCTGTTTTTT | CASSDSAEAAGELFF